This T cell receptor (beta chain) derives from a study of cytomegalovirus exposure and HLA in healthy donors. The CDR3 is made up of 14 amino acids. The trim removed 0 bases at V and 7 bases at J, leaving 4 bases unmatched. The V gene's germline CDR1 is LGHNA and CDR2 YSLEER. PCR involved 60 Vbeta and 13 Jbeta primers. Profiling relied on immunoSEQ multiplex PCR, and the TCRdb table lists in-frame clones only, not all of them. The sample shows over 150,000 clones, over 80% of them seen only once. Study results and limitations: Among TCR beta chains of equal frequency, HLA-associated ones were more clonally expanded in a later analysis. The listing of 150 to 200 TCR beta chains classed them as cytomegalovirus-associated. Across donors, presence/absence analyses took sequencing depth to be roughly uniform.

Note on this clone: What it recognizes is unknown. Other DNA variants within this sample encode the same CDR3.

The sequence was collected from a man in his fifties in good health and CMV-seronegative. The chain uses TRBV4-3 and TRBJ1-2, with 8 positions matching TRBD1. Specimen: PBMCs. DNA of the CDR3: TGCGCCAGCAGCCAAGAGACAGGGGACCCTGGCTACACCTTC. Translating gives CASSQETGDPGYTF.